Presented here are 21 T cell receptor beta chains from one specimen sequenced in a study of T cells after somatic rescue of genetic block. Data came from immunoSEQ multiplex PCR; TCRdb stores just in-frame clones and leaves some out. The sample holds about 14,000 clones, approximately 79% seen once. Sequenced: peripheral blood mononuclear cells (PBMCs). Source of these receptors: a boy between 10 and 17 years old.

V usage is TRBV7-3 and J usage is TRBJ2-6; D tentatively reads TRBD1 or TRBD2 (5 bases each). Deletions cut 5 bases from V and 0 bases from J, with 11 bases between. This CDR3 region has 16 residues. Per the germline V gene, CDR1 is SGHTA and CDR2 is FQGTGA. The CDR3 here is CASSRDLLSGANVLTF. The DNA of the CDR3 is TGTGCCAGCAGCCGGGACCTACTCTCTGGGGCCAACGTCCTGACTTTC.

This clone appeared a few times. The rearrangement joins TRBV7-9 to TRBJ2-5; unclear D gene. In germline, CDR1 is SEHNR, CDR2 FQNEAQ (reference sequence). Deletions cut 2 bases from V and 1 base from J, with 11 bases between. This CDR3 contains 15 residues. As DNA, the CDR3 is TGTGCCAGCAGCTTACGCGAACTCGTCCAAGAGACCCAGTACTTC. It codes for CASSLRELVQETQYF.

In its sample, this clone ranks as medium-sized (0.01 to 0.1%). The V call is TRBV29-1, the J call TRBJ1-5; no clear D. The CDR3 spans 14 residues. Trimming pared 4 bases from V and 1 base from J, leaving 11 bases between. Germline CDR1 reads SQVTM; CDR2 reads ANQGSEA. CDR3 sequence: CSVVEWGSNQPQHF. In DNA, the CDR3 is TGCAGCGTTGTAGAGTGGGGAAGCAATCAGCCCCAGCATTTT.

The rearrangement joins TRBV19 to TRBJ1-3; a weak D match, TRBD1 (5 bases). Germline V gene lookup returns CDR1 LNHDA and CDR2 SQIVND (reference sequence). The V end lost 5 bases, the J end lost 7 bases, and 21 bases lay between the germline ends. The CDR3 length is 16 residues. CDR3 nucleotides: TGTGCCAGTAGTCCCCGGGGCAGGGTCTCTTGGAACACCATATATTTT. The encoded protein is CASSPRGRVSWNTIYF.

The chain joins TRBV11-2 to TRBJ2-5; 8 nucleotides match TRBD2. V lost 7 bases, J lost 3 bases, and 7 bases stayed unmatched. Germline CDR1 SGHAT, CDR2 FQNNGV. The CDR3 has 14 residues. CDR3 bases: TGTGCCAGCAACCCCGGGACTAGGAAAGAGACCCAGTACTTC. This gives the protein CASNPGTRKETQYF.

The chain combines TRBV4-2 with TRBJ2-3; D gene uncertain. The CDR3 covers 11 residues. CDR1 is LGHNA, CDR2 YNFKEQ, per germline. V was trimmed by 5 bases and J by 4 bases, leaving 4 bases between them. DNA of the CDR3: TGTGCCAGCAGCGGTTCAGATACGCAGTATTTT. Encoded protein: CASSGSDTQYF.

This chain connects TRBV30 to TRBJ2-1; D might be TRBD2 (6 bases). The germline V gene has CDR1 GTSNPN and CDR2 SVGIG (reference sequence). V was clipped by 3 bases and J by 4 bases, with 7 bases between them. The CDR3 sequence is 12 residues long. This CDR3 reads CAWSGGYNEQFF. The CDR3 nucleotides read TGTGCCTGGAGCGGGGGTTACAATGAGCAGTTCTTC. Variable domain in full (rest from reference TRBV30 and TRBJ2-1): SQTIHQWPATLVQPVGSPLSLECTVEGTSNPNLYWYRQAAGRGLQLLFYSVGIGQISSEVPQNLSASRPQDRQFILSSKKLLLSDSGFYLCAWSGGYNEQFFGPGTRLTVL.

A remark on this clone: Germline and junction disagree at one end, which may indicate a read error. The chain has TRBV27 and TRBJ1-1, with 9 bases that match TRBD1. Germline loops: CDR1 MNHEY, CDR2 SMNVEV (reference sequence). The CDR3 contains 16 residues. The CDR3 reads CASSLLGQGIRTETFF. Here the CDR3 DNA reads TGTGCCAGCAGTTTACTCGGACAGGGGATTAGGACTGAAACTTTCTTT.

The V gene is TRBV4-1, the J gene TRBJ2-7; 12 positions agree with TRBD2. Germline V CDR1 and CDR2: MGHRA, YSYEKL. The CDR3 totals 19 residues. J gave up 4 bases and V 1 base, and 14 bases lay outside the gene matches. CDR3 sequence (DNA): TGCGCCAGCAGCCAAGGTCAGGGGGCGACTAGCGGGAGAAAATACGAGCAGTACTTC. As protein: CASSQGQGATSGRKYEQYF.

The V call is TRBV6-1, the J call TRBJ1-1, with 7 positions matching TRBD1. There are 15 residues in the CDR3. From germline, CDR1 is MNHNS and CDR2 SASEGT. The junction had 8 bases not matched to a gene; V was cut back by 6 bases and J by 1 base. The chain's CDR3 is CASSWEGQPNTEAFF. The CDR3 DNA reads as TGTGCCAGCAGCTGGGAGGGACAGCCGAACACTGAAGCTTTCTTT.

The rearrangement joins TRBV25-1 to TRBJ2-6, with D maybe TRBD1 (6 bases). The CDR3 spans 16 residues. Germline CDR1 is MGHDK and CDR2 is SYGVNS. V lost 6 bases and J 0 bases, leaving 12 bases between the germline ends. The CDR3 is CASRRTVSSGANVLTF. As DNA, the CDR3 is TGTGCCAGCAGAAGGACAGTTAGCTCTGGGGCCAACGTCCTGACTTTC.

Only a few counts were recorded for this clone. The genes are TRBV6-5 and TRBJ1-6; D unresolved. Trimming left V 2 bases short and J 9 bases short, with 8 bases between. The CDR3 has 13 amino acids. Germline V gene lookup returns CDR1 MNHEY and CDR2 SVGAGI. The CDR3 spells CASSYRVGSPLHF. The CDR3 bases are TGTGCCAGCAGTTACAGGGTGGGTTCACCCCTCCACTTT.

Worth noting for this clone: At one of its ends the junction is not consistent with the germline gene, which may arise from a read error. The rearrangement uses TRBV6-5 and TRBJ2-5, with D tentatively TRBD1 or TRBD2 (5 bases each). Germline V CDR1 and CDR2: MNHEY, SVGAGI. The CDR3 totals 12 residues. CDR3 coding DNA: TGTGCCAGCAGTTACCGGGACGGACATCGGCACTTC. Encoded protein: CASSYRDGHRHF.

The gene calls are TRBV19 and TRBJ2-5; perhaps TRBD2 as D (6 bases). V gave up 9 bases and J gave up 5 bases, with 16 bases separating them. The CDR3 spans 13 residues. CDR1 and CDR2 (germline): LNHDA, SQIVND (reference sequence). Here the CDR3 reads CASRGTGRETQYF. Here the CDR3 DNA reads TGTGCCAGCCGCGGGACGGGACGGGAGACCCAGTACTTC.

DNA of the CDR3: TGCGCCAGCAGCTTGGGATCCCCTGTAGGGAATGAGCAGTTCTTC. The encoded protein is CASSLGSPVGNEQFF. The gene calls are TRBV5-1 and TRBJ2-1, with D unclear. The CDR3 is made up of 15 amino acids. CDR1 is SGHRS, CDR2 YFSETQ, per germline. The V and J ends lost 0 bases and 7 bases respectively, with 14 bases between them.

The J gene is TRBJ1-4, the V gene TRBV28, with 8 positions matching TRBD1. Germline V gene data show CDR1 as MDHEN and CDR2 as SYDVKM. CDR3 length: 15 residues. Trimming cost V 5 bases and J 7 bases; bases outside gene matches: 9. The CDR3 loop reads CASSLPQGVAEKLFF. The CDR3 DNA is TGTGCCAGCAGTCTCCCACAGGGGGTGGCTGAAAAACTGTTTTTT.

This clone was seen more than once but under ten times. The V and J genes are TRBV25-1 and TRBJ2-7, with 9 bases identical to TRBD2. Germline values: CDR1 MGHDK, CDR2 SYGVNS. The J segment lost 5 bases and the V segment lost 2 bases, leaving 7 bases of the junction unmatched. The CDR3 is 15 amino acids. This CDR3 is CASSEAGTSYHEQYF. For the CDR3, the DNA is TGTGCCAGCAGTGAAGCCGGGACTAGCTACCACGAGCAGTACTTC.

The chain joins TRBV7-9 to TRBJ2-1; D unclear. Between the trimmed V and J ends, which lost 1 base and 9 bases, there was a span of 10 bases. The CDR3 totals 13 residues. CDR1 is SEHNR, CDR2 FQNEAQ, per germline (reference sequence). The CDR3 is CASSLERFGEQFF. In DNA form, the CDR3 reads TGTGCCAGCAGCTTAGAAAGATTCGGTGAGCAGTTCTTC. Drawing the rest from reference TRBV7-9 and TRBJ2-1, the complete variable domain is DTGVSQNPRHKITKRGQNVTFRCDPISEHNRLYWYRQTLGQGPEFLTYFQNEAQLEKSRLLSDRFSAERPKGSFSTLEIQRTEQGDSAMYLCASSLERFGEQFFGPGTRLTVL.

This clone was counted a few times. This chain connects TRBV5-1 to TRBJ2-5; D gene ambiguous. Germline loops: CDR1 SGHRS, CDR2 YFSETQ. V was trimmed by 8 bases and J by 3 bases, leaving 8 bases between them. The length of the CDR3 is 11 residues. The DNA for the CDR3 is TGCGCCAGGTTAGAAAAAGAGACCCAGTACTTC. Translating gives CARLEKETQYF. The full variable domain, rest sourced from reference TRBV5-1 and TRBJ2-5, is KAGVTQTPRYLIKTRGQQVTLSCSPISGHRSVSWYQQTPGQGLQFLFEYFSETQRNKGNFPGRFSGRQFSNSRSEMNVSTLELGDSALYLCARLEKETQYFGPGTRLLVL.

The CDR3 region has the DNA TGTGCCAGCAGAGGGGACAGGGGCTCCTACGAGCAGTACTTC. Its translation is CASRGDRGSYEQYF. The chain combines TRBV28 with TRBJ2-7, with 10 nucleotides matching TRBD1. With 6 bases clipped from V and 0 bases from J, the junction kept 2 bases outside the gene matches. CDR1 is MDHEN, CDR2 SYDVKM, per germline. The CDR3 contains 14 residues. The variable domain in full, completed from reference TRBV28 and TRBJ2-7, reads DVKVTQSSRYLVKRTGEKVFLECVQDMDHENMFWYRQDPGLGLRLIYFSYDVKMKEKGDIPEGYSVSREKKERFSLILESASTNQTSMYLCASRGDRGSYEQYFGPGTRLTVT.

This clone appeared once. The chain uses TRBV6-6 and TRBJ2-1; D remains ambiguous. The CDR3 totals 16 residues. Germline CDR1 MNHNY, CDR2 SVGAGI (reference sequence). Trimming cost V 2 bases and J 7 bases, with 18 bases left between them. The CDR3 DNA is TGTGCCAGCAGTTACCCCGGACCTATGAAAGAAAATGAGCAGTTCTTC. This encodes CASSYPGPMKENEQFF.